This entry lists 31 T cell receptor beta chains sequenced from one sample in a study of beta chain features in type 1 diabetes. cDNA synthesis used the whole RNA isolate, giving expressed TCRB sequences. The protocol was immunoSEQ multiplex PCR, while the TCRdb copy is restricted to in-frame clones and leaves out a portion. The table has 390,000 or so clones, approximately 14% seen once. The source material was naive CD4+ T cells from blood. All receptors derive from a man younger than 40 in good health.

The sample holds one count of this clone. This rearrangement joins TRBV9 to TRBJ1-5; D may be TRBD1 (5 bases). The V end was cut by 0 bases, the J end by 6 bases, with 13 bases between. Germline CDR1 SGDLS, CDR2 YYNGEE. The CDR3 covers 15 residues. CDR3 nucleotides: TGTGCCAGCAGCGTAGTAGGGGCGCCGGGTCAGCCCCAGCATTTT. Protein: CASSVVGAPGQPQHF.

This chain links TRBV2 with TRBJ2-7; 7 nucleotides match TRBD1. From germline, CDR1 is SNHLY and CDR2 FYNNEI. V trimming: 5 bases; J trimming: 4 bases; junction bases outside the gene matches: 2. There are 12 residues in the CDR3. The DNA of the CDR3 is TGTGCCAGCAGTCGGGACAGTTACGAGCAGTACGTC. Its protein is CASSRDSYEQYV.

The table lists this clone with a few counts. The J gene is TRBJ2-6, the V gene TRBV2; the match to TRBD1 covers 11 bases. The CDR3 is 15 residues long. V dropped 10 bases and J dropped 2; count of bases not matched to a gene: 4. CDR1 SNHLY and CDR2 FYNNEI come from the germline V gene. The CDR3 sequence is CATGQGATGANVLTF. The CDR3 DNA sequence: TGTGCCACAGGACAGGGGGCGACTGGGGCCAACGTCCTGACTTTC.

This clone was counted a few times. The rearrangement uses TRBV20-1 and TRBJ1-2; the D is unclear. The CDR3 runs 8 residues. The V gene lost 5 bases and the J gene lost 10 bases, with 5 bases spanning the gap. Per the germline V gene, CDR1 is DFQATT and CDR2 is SNEGSKA (reference sequence). The CDR3 is CSAPDYTF. CDR3 nucleotide sequence: TGCAGTGCTCCCGACTACACCTTC.

The sample holds a few counts of this clone. The chain recombines TRBV7-9 with TRBJ2-3; D perhaps matches TRBD1 (5 bases). The V gene's germline CDR1 is SEHNR and CDR2 FQNEAQ (reference sequence). This CDR3 region has 11 residues. Trimming removed 11 bases from V and 3 bases from J, with 9 bases in between. The CDR3 DNA sequence: TGTGCCTATTCAGGGACAGATACGCAGTATTTT. It yields the protein CAYSGTDTQYF.

The chain couples TRBV7-2 to TRBJ2-5; no firm D call. The CDR3 contains 11 residues. The ends were cut back, 2 bases at V and 6 bases at J, with 4 bases in the middle. Germline loops: CDR1 SGHTA, CDR2 FQGNSA. The CDR3 region is CASSLSQTQYF. In DNA form, the CDR3 reads TGTGCCAGCAGCTTATCTCAGACCCAGTACTTC.

This clone has just a few counts. The rearrangement joins TRBV29-1 to TRBJ2-1; 12 bases fit TRBD2. Germline loops: CDR1 SQVTM, CDR2 ANQGSEA. Germline trimming cut 6 bases from V and 7 bases from J; bases unmatched to any gene: 7. The CDR3 has 14 amino acids. CDR3 residues: CSVTGLAGQNEQFF. Written as DNA, the CDR3 is TGCAGCGTCACCGGACTAGCGGGACAGAATGAGCAGTTCTTC.

In its sample, this clone was seen a few times. The chain uses TRBV25-1 and TRBJ1-6; 9 positions match TRBD1. CDR3 length equals 13 residues. Per germline, CDR1 MGHDK and CDR2 SYGVNS. After removal of 10 bases from V and 8 bases from J, the junction contained 6 bases not matched to a gene. CDR3 DNA sequence: TGTGCCACCTCGACAGGGGGAGATTCACCCCTCCACTTT. This translates into CATSTGGDSPLHF. The full variable domain, completed using reference TRBV25-1 and TRBJ1-6, is EADIYQTPRYLVIGTGKKITLECSQTMGHDKMYWYQQDPGMELHLIHYSYGVNSTEKGDLSSESTVSRIRTEHFPLTLESARPSHTSQYLCATSTGGDSPLHFGNGTRLTVT.

The gene calls are TRBV10-3 and TRBJ2-3; 7 bases are shared with TRBD2. The ends lost 0 bases at V and 3 bases at J; junction bases unmatched: 6. Germline CDR1 and CDR2: ENHRY and SYGVKD. The CDR3 totals 16 residues. This CDR3 is CAISESVSGGTDTQYF. Written as DNA, the CDR3 is TGTGCCATCAGTGAGTCGGTGTCGGGGGGTACAGATACGCAGTATTTT.

V is TRBV2 and J is TRBJ2-1; D assignment may be TRBD1 or TRBD2 (5 bases each). Germline assignment: CDR1 SNHLY and CDR2 FYNNEI. V dropped 6 bases and J dropped 10 bases, with 13 bases sitting between them. CDR3 size: 12 residues. CDR3 nucleotides: TGTGCCAGCAGGCCTGAGGGGCCCGAGCAGTTCTTC. It specifies CASRPEGPEQFF. Full variable domain (missing parts from reference TRBV2 and TRBJ2-1): EPEVTQTPSHQVTQMGQEVILRCVPISNHLYFYWYRQILGQKVEFLVSFYNNEISEKSEIFDDQFSVERPDGSNFTLKIRSTKLEDSAMYFCASRPEGPEQFFGPGTRLTVL.

This clone was counted between two and nine times. This chain connects TRBV10-3 to TRBJ2-7; D gene uncertain. The CDR3 loop spans 15 amino acids. Trimming shortened V by 0 bases and J by 1 base, and 10 bases separated the two germline ends. Germline CDR1 reads ENHRY; CDR2 reads SYGVKD. Here the CDR3 reads CAISESTPKSYEQYF. The CDR3 region has the DNA TGTGCCATCAGTGAGTCGACACCAAAATCCTACGAGCAGTACTTC.

This clone was seen a few times. The identical CDR3 is also encoded by other nucleotide sequences in the sample. The V gene is TRBV9, the J gene TRBJ2-2; D is unresolved. Germline lookup yields CDR1 SGDLS and CDR2 YYNGEE. Trimming cost V 2 bases and J 4 bases, with 3 bases left between them. The CDR3 consists of 12 residues. CDR3 amino acids: CASSVSTGELFF. In nucleotides, the CDR3 is TGTGCCAGCAGCGTGAGCACCGGGGAGCTGTTTTTT.

This clone was counted between two and nine times. Within the sample, other DNA sequences also encode this same CDR3. The V call is TRBV9, the J call TRBJ2-1, with D maybe TRBD1 (5 bases). Trimming took 0 bases from V and 2 from J, leaving 9 bases between them. The germline gives CDR1 SGDLS, CDR2 YYNGEE. This CDR3 has 15 residues. The CDR3 DNA reads TGTGCCAGCAGCGTAGGGCAGGGAACCTACAATGAGCAGTTCTTC. It encodes CASSVGQGTYNEQFF.

This clone has a handful of counts. The V and J genes are TRBV6-6 and TRBJ2-7; the match to TRBD2 covers 9 bases. In germline, CDR1 is MNHNY, CDR2 SVGAGI (reference sequence). Trimming took 2 bases from V and 7 from J; bases not matched to a gene: 6. The CDR3 extends over 14 amino acids. CDR3: CASSYKAGGTEQYV. DNA for the CDR3: TGTGCCAGCAGTTACAAAGCGGGAGGCACTGAGCAGTACGTC.

The V gene is TRBV18, the J gene TRBJ2-1, with D hard to call. Trimming took off 4 bases at V and 0 bases at J, with 16 bases between the two ends. Germline V gene lookup returns CDR1 KGHSH and CDR2 LQKENI. The CDR3 is 17 amino acids. The CDR3 bases are TGTGCCAGCTCACAACTCCCGGCAGAAAGCTCCTACAATGAGCAGTTCTTC. It encodes CASSQLPAESSYNEQFF. Combining the CDR3 with reference TRBV18 and TRBJ2-1 gives the whole variable domain NAGVMQNPRHLVRRRGQEARLRCSPMKGHSHVYWYRQLPEEGLKFMVYLQKENIIDESGMPKERFSAEFPKEGPSILRIQQVVRGDSAAYFCASSQLPAESSYNEQFFGPGTRLTVL.

This clone was observed a few times. The sample has other DNA sequences that encode this CDR3 too. V gene TRBV5-4 combines with J gene TRBJ2-1, with 8 bases aligning to TRBD1. The CDR3 is 15 residues long. The J segment lost 2 bases and the V segment lost 4 bases, leaving 5 bases of the junction unmatched. Germline-derived CDR1 and CDR2 are SGHNT and YYREEE (reference sequence). The CDR3: CASSLDRGTYNEQFF. The CDR3 bases are TGTGCCAGCAGCCTTGACAGGGGAACCTACAATGAGCAGTTCTTC.

A few counts support this clone. The chain recombines TRBV5-4 with TRBJ2-3; 7 bases are shared with TRBD2. Germline-derived CDR1 and CDR2 are SGHNT and YYREEE (reference sequence). V shed 4 bases and J 0 bases; nucleotides not matched to a gene: 8. This CDR3 spans 16 amino acids. The CDR3 loop reads CASSQRSGTSTDTQYF. The DNA for the CDR3 is TGTGCCAGCAGCCAGCGAAGCGGGACTAGCACAGATACGCAGTATTTT. The whole variable domain, remainder taken from reference TRBV5-4 and TRBJ2-3, is ETGVTQSPTHLIKTRGQQVTLRCSSQSGHNTVSWYQQALGQGPQFIFQYYREEENGRGNFPPRFSGLQFPNYSSELNVNALELDDSALYLCASSQRSGTSTDTQYFGPGTRLTVL.

The CDR3 here is CASSIGGQGLHIQYF. The CDR3 DNA sequence: TGTGCCAGTAGTATAGGGGGACAGGGTTTGCACATTCAGTACTTC. J is TRBJ2-4 and V is TRBV19; 9 bases agree with TRBD1. Germline V gene sequence: CDR1 LNHDA, CDR2 SQIVND (reference sequence). V shed 1 base and J 8 bases; nucleotides not matched to a gene: 6. The CDR3 runs to 15 residues.

The chain is built from TRBV21-1 and TRBJ2-7; the table's D gene call, TRBD1, was not cross checked with the DNA. TRBV21-1 is a pseudogene locus. The CDR3 is made up of 11 amino acids. The CDR3 is CATTGSYEQYV. As DNA, the CDR3 is TGTGCCACCACAGGGAGCTACGAGCAGTACGTC.

This clone was observed a handful of times. This chain uses TRBV19 with TRBJ2-3, with 8 bases fitting TRBD1. The CDR3 runs to 14 residues. The V and J ends lost 5 bases and 6 bases, in that order; junction bases with no gene match: 7. Looked up from germline, CDR1 is LNHDA and CDR2 is SQIVND (reference sequence). The chain's CDR3 is CASSPDRVEDTQYF. Here the CDR3 DNA reads TGTGCCAGTAGTCCGGACAGGGTGGAGGATACGCAGTATTTT.

V usage is TRBV5-1 and J usage is TRBJ2-7; possibly TRBD2 for D (6 bases). The CDR3 runs 15 residues. The V gene lost 0 bases and the J gene lost 6 bases, with 16 bases spanning the gap. Germline V gene sequence: CDR1 SGHRS, CDR2 YFSETQ. DNA for the CDR3: TGCGCCAGCAGCTTGGAAGTAGGAGGGACCGGCGAGCAGTACTTC. This gives the protein CASSLEVGGTGEQYF. Full variable domain (outside the CDR3, taken from reference TRBV5-1 and TRBJ2-7): KAGVTQTPRYLIKTRGQQVTLSCSPISGHRSVSWYQQTPGQGLQFLFEYFSETQRNKGNFPGRFSGRQFSNSRSEMNVSTLELGDSALYLCASSLEVGGTGEQYFGPGTRLTVT.

This chain links TRBV7-2 with TRBJ2-5; 10 bases are shared with TRBD2. This CDR3 has 17 amino acids. The V segment lost 2 bases and the J segment 5 bases; nucleotides outside the gene matches: 11. Germline-derived CDR1 and CDR2 are SGHTA and FQGNSA. CDR3 sequence: CASSLQPLSGGAETQYF. The CDR3 nucleotides read TGTGCCAGCAGCTTACAGCCTCTCAGCGGGGGGGCTGAGACCCAGTACTTC.

V usage is TRBV7-9 and J usage is TRBJ1-1, with 10 bases lining up with TRBD1. The V and J ends lost 8 bases and 4 bases, in that order; junction bases with no gene match: 10. Germline lookup yields CDR1 SEHNR and CDR2 FQNEAQ (reference sequence). This CDR3 has 15 residues. CDR3 bases: TGTGCCAGCCCGATAGACAGGGGGCGATCCACTGAAGCTTTCTTT. Translating gives CASPIDRGRSTEAFF. The complete variable domain, with remaining parts taken from reference TRBV7-9 and TRBJ1-1, reads DTGVSQNPRHKITKRGQNVTFRCDPISEHNRLYWYRQTLGQGPEFLTYFQNEAQLEKSRLLSDRFSAERPKGSFSTLEIQRTEQGDSAMYLCASPIDRGRSTEAFFGQGTRLTVV.

This chain uses TRBV10-2 with TRBJ2-2, with D possibly matching TRBD1 (6 bases). The CDR3 totals 14 residues. Trimming cost V 6 bases and J 2 bases, with 10 bases left between them. Per germline, CDR1 WSHSY and CDR2 SAAADI. This CDR3 is CASRIQGNTGELFF. As DNA, the CDR3 is TGCGCCAGCAGGATACAGGGTAACACCGGGGAGCTGTTTTTT.

This clone appeared a few times. The chain has TRBV19 and TRBJ1-1; tentative D call: TRBD1 (6 bases). The CDR3 runs to 15 residues. Germline V gene data show CDR1 as LNHDA and CDR2 as SQIVND (reference sequence). With 1 base removed from V and 5 bases from J, the gap between germline ends came to 14 bases. The CDR3 reads CASSIVPGGETEAFF. CDR3 in DNA: TGTGCCAGTAGTATAGTGCCCGGGGGCGAGACTGAAGCTTTCTTT.

This clone was counted between two and nine times. V usage is TRBV10-3 and J usage is TRBJ2-5; a possible D gene is TRBD1 (6 bases). V gave up 4 bases and J gave up 5 bases, with 11 bases separating them. The CDR3 has 13 amino acids. Germline V gene lookup returns CDR1 ENHRY and CDR2 SYGVKD. The CDR3 spells CAISVSGEETQYF. As DNA, the CDR3 is TGTGCCATCAGTGTGTCAGGGGAGGAGACCCAGTACTTC.

This clone was observed a handful of times. This chain joins TRBV4-1 and TRBJ2-5; D is undetermined. This CDR3 comprises 13 residues. The ends were cut back, 3 bases at V and 3 bases at J, with 8 bases in the middle. Germline V gives CDR1 MGHRA, CDR2 YSYEKL. The CDR3, as DNA: TGCGCCAGCAGCCAGGCTAGAGAAGAGACCCAGTACTTC. It is translated as CASSQAREETQYF.

The rearrangement joins TRBV9 to TRBJ1-1, with 8 bases identical to TRBD1. The CDR3 length is 14 residues. Germline lookup yields CDR1 SGDLS and CDR2 YYNGEE. With V trimmed by 3 bases and J by 4 bases, 5 bases remained unmatched. CDR3 sequence: CASSGPTGVTEAFF. DNA for the CDR3: TGTGCCAGCAGCGGCCCGACAGGGGTCACTGAAGCTTTCTTT.

This clone was found a few times. The rearrangement uses TRBV7-2 and TRBJ2-7; D perhaps matches TRBD1 (6 bases). With 1 base removed from V and 2 bases from J, the gap between germline ends came to 9 bases. The CDR3 loop spans 14 amino acids. CDR1 is SGHTA and CDR2 is FQGNSA in the germline V gene. CDR3 protein: CASSLGQGTYEQYF. CDR3 nucleotide sequence: TGTGCCAGCAGCTTAGGTCAGGGGACCTACGAGCAGTACTTC.

In this sample, this clone turned up a few times. The V and J genes are TRBV13 and TRBJ1-2; 9 positions agree with TRBD1. V gave up 3 bases and J gave up 4 bases; unmatched junction bases: 6. Germline CDR1 PRHDT, CDR2 FYEKMQ (reference sequence). The CDR3 consists of 15 residues. In nucleotides, the CDR3 is TGTGCCAGCAGCTTGGGACAGGGATGGATCTATGGCTACACCTTC. This gives the protein CASSLGQGWIYGYTF. Filled out from reference TRBV13 and TRBJ1-2, the complete variable domain reads AAGVIQSPRHLIKEKRETATLKCYPIPRHDTVYWYQQGPGQDPQFLISFYEKMQSDKGSIPDRFSAQQFSDYHSELNMSSLELGDSALYFCASSLGQGWIYGYTFGSGTRLTVV.

In this sample, this clone turned up a few times. This specimen includes other DNA sequences encoding the same CDR3. The V gene is TRBV18, the J gene TRBJ2-1, with a possible D match to TRBD2 (5 bases). The CDR3 length is 11 residues. Germline-derived CDR1 and CDR2 are KGHSH and LQKENI. V lost 6 bases, J lost 8 bases, and 8 bases lay in between. For the CDR3, the DNA is TGTGCCAGCTCCCCCGGGGATGAGCAGTTCTTC. This gives the protein CASSPGDEQFF. The variable domain in full, completed from reference TRBV18 and TRBJ2-1, reads NAGVMQNPRHLVRRRGQEARLRCSPMKGHSHVYWYRQLPEEGLKFMVYLQKENIIDESGMPKERFSAEFPKEGPSILRIQQVVRGDSAAYFCASSPGDEQFFGPGTRLTVL.